This T cell receptor beta chain was retrieved from a study of early T cells in non-severe SARS-CoV-2 infection. About the study: Sequencing was performed on bulk RNA from unsorted whole blood, leaving chains unpaired.

A single record per CDR3 protein comes from TCRdb applying MiXCR to the 5' RACE reads. The sample has some 60,000 distinct CDR3 sequences, 10% seen once; the top ten hold over 8.5%. The CDR3 is 12 residues long. Trimming pared 1 base from V and 11 bases from J, leaving 11 bases between. Germline V gives CDR1 LGHNT, CDR2 FRNRAP. This clonotype was observed at least ten times. This receptor was identified in an adult who was a healthcare worker with PCR-confirmed SARS-CoV-2 infection or an uninfected control (not recorded which). The chain combines TRBV12-5 with TRBJ1-1; no reliable D call. The sample taken for sequencing was whole blood. The CDR3 is CASGLGTGEAFF. The CDR3, as DNA: TGTGCTAGTGGTTTGGGGACTGGAGAGGCTTTCTTT.